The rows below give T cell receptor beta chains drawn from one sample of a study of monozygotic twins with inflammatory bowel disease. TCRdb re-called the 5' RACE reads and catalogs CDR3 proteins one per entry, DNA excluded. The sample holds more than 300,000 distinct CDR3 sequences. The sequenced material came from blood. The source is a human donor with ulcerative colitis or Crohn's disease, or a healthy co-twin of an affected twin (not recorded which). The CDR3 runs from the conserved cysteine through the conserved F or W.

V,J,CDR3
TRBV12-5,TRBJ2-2,CASGLVVGQGRNTGELFF
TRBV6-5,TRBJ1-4,CASSYVGNEKLFF
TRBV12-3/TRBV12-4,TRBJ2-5,CASSSNRGLAGATRETQYF
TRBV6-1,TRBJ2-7,CASSRGGRKSSYEQYF
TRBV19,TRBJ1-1,CASTEWGNEAFF
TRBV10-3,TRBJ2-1,CAINIGQPRNEQFF
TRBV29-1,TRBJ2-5,CSAPPWGTRETQYF
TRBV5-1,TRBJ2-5,CASSLLTAHAETQYF
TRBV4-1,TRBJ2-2,CASSQDLRPTGELFF
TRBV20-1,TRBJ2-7,CSARDASGDYEQYF
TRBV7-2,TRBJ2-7,CASSLRRTGGAYEQYF
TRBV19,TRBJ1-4,CASSTTSTGATNEKLFF
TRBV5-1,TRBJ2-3,CASSGNTDTQYF
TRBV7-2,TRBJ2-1,CASSFDRGPYNEQFF
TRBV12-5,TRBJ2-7,CASGFGSRREQYF
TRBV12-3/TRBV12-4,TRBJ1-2,CASSLQPNYGYTF
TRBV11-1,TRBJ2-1,CASSLDGDPYNEQFF
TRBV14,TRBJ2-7,CASSQDQGQGAYEQYF
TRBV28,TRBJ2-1,CASSQIAGEVGNEQFF
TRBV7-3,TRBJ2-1,CASSLPEAPANEQFF
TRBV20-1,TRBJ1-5,CSAALGTGDQPQHF